Each of the 4 T cell receptor beta chains below was sequenced from the same sample in a study of cytomegalovirus exposure and HLA in healthy donors. Researchers ran the PCR with 60 Vbeta and 13 Jbeta primers. Method: immunoSEQ multiplex PCR; TCRdb's copy keeps in-frame clones and lacks some. The sample yields around 150,000 clones, just under 80% seen once. Sequencing was carried out using PBMCs. The receptors stem from a man aged 18 to 30 in good health and CMV-seropositive.

In DNA, the CDR3 is TGTGCCGGCAACATGAGGGCTAGAGAAAAACTGTTTTTT. It encodes CAGNMRAREKLFF. This sequence joins TRBV28 and TRBJ1-4; no clear D gene. Germline V gives CDR1 MDHEN, CDR2 SYDVKM. The germline V and J ends were trimmed by 11 bases and 8 bases, with 18 bases remaining between them. The CDR3 length is 13 residues.

This chain connects TRBV2 to TRBJ1-1, with D tentatively TRBD1 (5 bases). The CDR3 covers 14 residues. Germline V CDR1 and CDR2: SNHLY, FYNNEI. Trimming took off 2 bases at V and 6 bases at J, with 13 bases between the two ends. Written as DNA, the CDR3 is TGTGCCAGCAGTGAAACTGCCGGAGGGGCTGAAGCTTTCTTT. This encodes CASSETAGGAEAFF.

The genes are TRBV7-9 and TRBJ1-5, with 7 bases fitting TRBD1. The CDR3 loop spans 13 amino acids. Germline loops: CDR1 SEHNR, CDR2 FQNEAQ (reference sequence). The junction had 5 bases not matched to a gene; V was cut back by 1 base and J by 11 bases. Here the CDR3 DNA reads TGTGCCAGCAGCTTAGAGACCAGGGGGGCCCAGCATTTT. The encoded protein is CASSLETRGAQHF.

J is TRBJ2-3 and V is TRBV4-1, with 12 nucleotides matching TRBD2. Per germline, CDR1 MGHRA and CDR2 YSYEKL. This CDR3 is built from 17 residues. The junction had 9 bases not matched to a gene; V was cut back by 4 bases and J by 4 bases. CDR3 sequence reads: CASSPPPLAGGPDTQYF. The CDR3 DNA reads as TGCGCCAGCAGCCCCCCACCTCTAGCGGGAGGGCCAGATACGCAGTATTTT.